This entry lists 18 T cell receptor beta chains sequenced from one sample in a study of blood T cell repertoires in COVID-19. The method was immunoSEQ multiplex PCR; TCRdb's version includes in-frame clones alone and lacks a portion of them. The top ten clones hold around 2.5% of a sample with 200,000 or so clones, approximately 88% of them seen once. Sequencing used PBMCs or T cells enriched from blood (not recorded which). These receptors were obtained from a woman between 40 and 50 years old with acute COVID-19.

This clone occurred once. The chain recombines TRBV27 with TRBJ1-2, with D unresolved. Germline V lookup: CDR1 MNHEY, CDR2 SMNVEV (reference sequence). The CDR3 is 14 amino acids. Trimming took 0 bases from V and 2 from J, leaving 7 bases between them. The CDR3 DNA reads TGTGCCAGCAGTTTATCGGTCAGGAACTATGGCTACACCTTC. This sequence encodes CASSLSVRNYGYTF.

This clone showed up just a few times. V and J are TRBV4-1 and TRBJ2-2; weak D call: TRBD1 (6 bases). CDR1 is MGHRA and CDR2 is YSYEKL in the germline V gene. Trimming removed 3 bases from V and 1 base from J, with 21 bases in between. This CDR3 spans 19 amino acids. The CDR3 spells CASSQGTGTPRRNTGELFF. CDR3 coding DNA: TGCGCCAGCAGCCAGGGTACCGGGACACCGAGGAGGAACACCGGGGAGCTGTTTTTT.

The chain combines TRBV7-9 with TRBJ2-1; D not certain. This CDR3 comprises 15 residues. Germline lookup yields CDR1 SEHNR and CDR2 FQNEAQ (reference sequence). V was clipped by 7 bases and J by 0 bases, with 13 bases between them. CDR3 in amino acids: CASTPPISSYNEQFF. Written as DNA, the CDR3 is TGTGCCAGCACTCCGCCAATCAGCTCCTACAATGAGCAGTTCTTC.

The J gene is TRBJ1-1, the V gene TRBV7-9; D might be TRBD1 (5 bases). Germline CDR1 and CDR2: SEHNR and FQNEAQ (reference sequence). V was cut by 5 bases and J by 4 bases, with 14 bases left in between. This CDR3 has 14 residues. Written as DNA, the CDR3 is TGTGCCAGCAGCCAAAGGGGAATGGGCACTGAAGCTTTCTTT. It codes for CASSQRGMGTEAFF.

The CDR3 spells CSASGHSGAEAFF. In DNA form, the CDR3 reads TGCAGTGCTAGTGGGCACTCAGGGGCTGAAGCTTTCTTT. The chain couples TRBV20-1 to TRBJ1-1, with D tentatively TRBD1 (6 bases). The CDR3 length is 13 residues. Germline V CDR1 and CDR2: DFQATT, SNEGSKA (reference sequence). Trimming stripped 3 bases from V and 6 bases from J, with 14 bases between.

The CDR3 sequence is CASSAGLTSGLYEQYF. The CDR3 nucleotides read TGTGCCAGCAGCGCTGGCTTGACTAGCGGACTCTACGAGCAGTACTTC. This chain joins TRBV9 and TRBJ2-7; 9 bases are shared with TRBD2. This CDR3 region has 16 residues. The V gene's germline CDR1 is SGDLS and CDR2 YYNGEE. J was trimmed by 3 bases and V by 3 bases; bases with no gene match: 10.

The gene calls are TRBV10-1 and TRBJ2-1, with D tentatively TRBD2 (6 bases). The V end was cut by 5 bases, the J end by 5 bases, with 10 bases between. Germline values: CDR1 WNHNN, CDR2 SYGVQD (reference sequence). This CDR3 spans 13 amino acids. The CDR3 is CASSFSGNNEQFF. The DNA for the CDR3 is TGCGCCAGCAGTTTTAGCGGAAACAATGAGCAGTTCTTC.

This clone was observed a handful of times. This chain links TRBV10-2 with TRBJ2-2; maybe TRBD1 (5 bases). The CDR3 sequence is 16 residues long. CDR1 is WSHSY, CDR2 SAAADI, per germline. V was shortened by 1 base and J by 3 bases, with 12 bases between the two germline ends. The CDR3 sequence is CASSEFGQGDTGELFF. In DNA form, the CDR3 reads TGCGCCAGCAGTGAGTTTGGGCAGGGTGACACCGGGGAGCTGTTTTTT.

The chain couples TRBV5-4 to TRBJ2-6; 7 bases fit TRBD1. Germline loops: CDR1 SGHNT, CDR2 YYREEE (reference sequence). With V trimmed by 7 bases and J by 1 base, 8 bases remained unmatched. This CDR3 spans 16 amino acids. CDR3 sequence: CASPGTDYSGANVLTF. The DNA of the CDR3 is TGTGCCAGCCCCGGGACAGACTATTCTGGGGCCAACGTCCTGACTTTC.

The chain has TRBV19 and TRBJ1-2; 8 bases are a match to TRBD1. This CDR3 spans 14 amino acids. V shed 5 bases, J shed 4 bases, and the junction held 6 bases outside the gene matches. The germline CDR1 and CDR2 sequences are LNHDA and SQIVND (reference sequence). CDR3 residues: CASSLRTGPYGYTF. CDR3 bases: TGTGCCAGTAGTCTCCGGACAGGGCCCTATGGCTACACCTTC.

This chain links TRBV11-2 with TRBJ1-4, with D possibly matching TRBD1 (5 bases). Trimming stripped 1 base from V and 7 bases from J, with 13 bases between. Germline loops: CDR1 SGHAT, CDR2 FQNNGV. The CDR3 contains 15 residues. The CDR3 reads CASSLGTGATEKLFF. The CDR3 DNA sequence: TGTGCCAGCAGCTTAGGCACAGGCGCCACTGAAAAACTGTTTTTT.

This chain links TRBV2 with TRBJ2-7; 8 bases are a match to TRBD2. Germline CDR1 and CDR2: SNHLY and FYNNEI. CDR3 length: 15 residues. With V trimmed by 2 bases and J by 9 bases, 12 bases remained unmatched. CDR3 bases: TGTGCCAGCAGTGAACCATCGGGACTAGTGTTTGTGCAGTACGTC. Its translation is CASSEPSGLVFVQYV.

The gene calls are TRBV2 and TRBJ1-2, with D uncertain. The V gene's germline CDR1 is SNHLY and CDR2 FYNNEI. The CDR3 is 15 residues long. Trimming took 2 bases from V and 7 from J, leaving 17 bases between them. CDR3 bases: TGTGCCAGCAGTGAATTAGGACTTGGGGTCGGTGGCTACACCTTC. Residues: CASSELGLGVGGYTF.

The CDR3 DNA is TGTGCCAGCAGCTTATCAGGCACGCAGTATTTT. It codes for CASSLSGTQYF. The chain employs TRBV7-2 and TRBJ2-3; D not resolved. CDR1 and CDR2 (germline): SGHTA, FQGNSA. The CDR3 spans 11 residues. V was cut by 2 bases and J by 9 bases, with 6 bases left in between.

The gene calls are TRBV6-5 and TRBJ1-3; D uncertain. Trimming took off 6 bases at V and 0 bases at J, with 3 bases between the two ends. CDR3 length: 12 amino acids. From germline, CDR1 is MNHEY and CDR2 SVGAGI. CDR3 residues: CASRSSGNTIYF. The CDR3, as DNA: TGTGCCAGCAGGAGCTCTGGAAACACCATATATTTT.

V is TRBV5-1 and J is TRBJ2-1; 7 bases match TRBD2. This CDR3 region has 16 residues. CDR1 is SGHRS, CDR2 YFSETQ, per germline. Trimming took 1 base from V and 1 from J; bases not matched to a gene: 5. The CDR3 region has the DNA TGCGCCAGCAGCTTGTCGGGAGGAGTATCCTACAATGAGCAGTTCTTC. Encoded protein: CASSLSGGVSYNEQFF.

This chain links TRBV6-4 with TRBJ2-3; 7 bases agree with TRBD2. Trimming took 5 bases from V and 4 from J; bases not matched to a gene: 3. This CDR3 has 13 amino acids. Germline CDR1 MRHNA, CDR2 SNTAGT. DNA for the CDR3: TGTGCCAGCAGTCACCGGGAGGCAGATACGCAGTATTTT. Translation gives CASSHREADTQYF.

This chain uses TRBV5-5 with TRBJ2-3; a weak D match, TRBD2 (6 bases). The CDR3 sequence is 16 residues long. CDR1 SGHKS and CDR2 YYEKEE come from the germline V gene (reference sequence). Trimming left V 5 bases short and J 0 bases short, with 16 bases between. Here the CDR3 DNA reads TGTGCCAGCAGTCTACTTGGGGGGACTAGCACAGATACGCAGTATTTT. Amino acid sequence: CASSLLGGTSTDTQYF.